This is a list of T cell receptor beta chains from one sample in a study of blood T cell repertoires in COVID-19. The method was immunoSEQ multiplex PCR; TCRdb's version includes in-frame clones alone and lacks a portion of them. The sample records around 200,000 clones, approximately 80% being singletons. Sequenced sample: peripheral blood. The receptors were gathered from a human donor in a cohort sampled during active COVID-19. Both conserved end residues are part of each CDR3. Each record gives: J gene, D gene, clone size, V gene, CDR3 DNA, CDR3 protein. D genes are given only for firm matches. Clone size is stated in some rows and not others, as once, few, many or a class when expanded.

TRBJ2-7 . . TRBV25-1 TGTGCCAGCAGTGAATACGGCAGCGGCTACGAGCAGTACTTC CASSEYGSGYEQYF
TRBJ1-4 TRBD1 . TRBV27 TGTGCCAGCAGTTTTTCGTCGGGACAGGTTAATGAAAAACTGTTTTTT CASSFSSGQVNEKLFF
TRBJ2-7 . many TRBV3-1/TRBV3-2 TGTGCCAGCAGTACAGGGCCGAGCTCCTACGAGCAGTACTTC CASSTGPSSYEQYF
TRBJ2-7 TRBD1 . TRBV5-5 TGTGCCAGCAGCTTGGATATGACAGGGTTAGGGTACGAGCAGTACTTC CASSLDMTGLGYEQYF
TRBJ2-7 TRBD2 . TRBV6-5 TGTGCCACCTCCGGGACTAGGGAGTCGAGCGAGCAGTACTTC CATSGTRESSEQYF
TRBJ1-2 TRBD1 . TRBV5-1 TGCGCCAGCAGCTTGGAGGGGACAGTTGACTATGGCTACACCTTC CASSLEGTVDYGYTF
TRBJ2-7 TRBD2 . TRBV7-2 TGTGCCAGCAGCTTGACCGGGACTAGCGGGTACGAGCAGTACTTC CASSLTGTSGYEQYF
TRBJ1-1 . . TRBV27 TGTGCCAGCAGTTTAATAGATTCCACTGAAGCTTTCTTT CASSLIDSTEAFF
TRBJ2-7 TRBD2 . TRBV4-1 TGCGCCAGCAGCCATTTACTAGCGGGGAGCTCCTACGAGCAGTACTTC CASSHLLAGSSYEQYF
TRBJ2-1 TRBD1 . TRBV19 TGTGCCAGTAGGGCGACCGGGACAGGGGTTCAGAGTAATGAGCAGTTCTTC CASRATGTGVQSNEQFF
TRBJ1-4 . . TRBV7-9 TGTGCCAGCAGCCTTTCAGGGGAGTTTAATGAAAAACTGTTTTTT CASSLSGEFNEKLFF
TRBJ1-1 . . TRBV5-1 TGCGCCAGCAGCCGAGGGTACAGGGATGAAGAATGGGGTAGCACTGAAGCTTTCTTT CASSRGYRDEEWGSTEAFF
TRBJ1-5 . . TRBV7-3 TGTGCCAGCAGCTTATTTCCGGGGTATCAGCCCCAGCATTTT CASSLFPGYQPQHF
TRBJ2-5 . . TRBV7-3 TGTGCCAGCAGCATTTCCGGGGAGGAGACCCAGTACTTC CASSISGEETQYF
TRBJ2-5 TRBD1 . TRBV6-5 TGTGCCAGCAGGATCGGGACAGGGACACAAGAGACCCAGTACTTC CASRIGTGTQETQYF
TRBJ2-7 . . TRBV6-1 TGTGCCAGCAGTGAATTAGGGGAAGGGTCCTACGAGCAGTACTTC CASSELGEGSYEQYF
TRBJ2-3 . . TRBV7-9 TGTGCCAGCAGCTTCCCCGGGGATACGCAGTATTTT CASSFPGDTQYF
TRBJ2-4 . . TRBV19 TGTGCCAGTAGTCTGGTTTCGGAGCTAGCCAAAAACATTCAGTACTTC CASSLVSELAKNIQYF
TRBJ2-7 TRBD1 . TRBV6-5 TGTGCCACGACGACAGGGACCTACGAGCAGTACTTC CATTTGTYEQYF
TRBJ1-1 . . TRBV27 TGTGCCAGTTCCGGACACCTGAACACTGAAGCTTTCTTT CASSGHLNTEAFF
TRBJ1-2 TRBD1 . TRBV7-8 TGTGCCAGCAGCACCCGGACAGGGGGGGACTATGGCTACACCTTC CASSTRTGGDYGYTF
TRBJ1-2 . . TRBV2 TGTGCCAGCACTCTAAATCCCGCTAACTATGGCTACACCTTC CASTLNPANYGYTF
TRBJ2-2 TRBD1 many TRBV5-1 TGCGCCAGTAGACCCGGGACAGCGAACACCGGGGAGCTGTTTTTT CASRPGTANTGELFF
TRBJ1-1 TRBD1 . TRBV2 TGTGCCAGCACCGTAGACAGGGCGAACACTGAAGCTTTCTTT CASTVDRANTEAFF
TRBJ2-1 TRBD1 . TRBV9 TGTGCCAGCAGCGTATCGGGACAGGTAAACAATGAGCAGTTCTTC CASSVSGQVNNEQFF
TRBJ2-6 TRBD1 . TRBV4-1 TGCGCCACCAGGGACAGGGATGCTGGGGCCAACGTCCTGACTTTC CATRDRDAGANVLTF
TRBJ1-1 . few TRBV7-2 TGTGCCAGCAGCTTAGTCCGTGAGGAGCGAGAAGCTTTCTTT CASSLVREEREAFF
TRBJ1-6 . few TRBV6-6 TGTGCCAGCGGGGCGGGGGGCGTTGAGTCACCCCTCCACTTT CASGAGGVESPLHF
TRBJ1-5 . . TRBV19 TGTGCCAGTAGCAGGGCCTGGCTGAAGGTTGAGAGCAATCAGCCCCAGCATTTT CASSRAWLKVESNQPQHF
TRBJ1-4 . . TRBV29-1 TGCAGCGCCCGTGGAGGGCAAAAGAATGAAAAACTGTTTTTT CSARGGQKNEKLFF
TRBJ2-3 . . TRBV6-5 TGTGCCAGCAGCCCCGCCCCGGGGTCCACAGATACGCAGTATTTT CASSPAPGSTDTQYF
TRBJ1-4 TRBD1 few TRBV5-5 TGTGCCAGCAGCCGGGACAGGGGCAATGAAAAACTGTTTTTT CASSRDRGNEKLFF
TRBJ2-7 . . TRBV18 TGTGCCAGCTCTCGTGTCAATCAGCTAGAGTCCTACGAGCAGTACTTC CASSRVNQLESYEQYF
TRBJ1-1 . few TRBV4-1 TGCGCCAGCAGCCAAGAAAGCAGGGGAGTGAACACTGAAGCTTTCTTT CASSQESRGVNTEAFF
TRBJ1-6 . . TRBV28 TGTGCCAGCAGTTCCGGACAGCGAGCTTATAATTCACCCCTCCACTTT CASSSGQRAYNSPLHF
TRBJ1-6 . . TRBV9 TGTGCCAGCAGCCCGATGGGGACACCATATAATTCACCCCTCCACTTT CASSPMGTPYNSPLHF
TRBJ1-1 . . TRBV5-4 TGTGCCAGCAGCGGGCGGGGGGGTATGAACACTGAAGCTTTCTTT CASSGRGGMNTEAFF
TRBJ2-3 TRBD1 . TRBV6-5 TGTGCCAGCAGTTCCACGGACAGGGGATTCACAGATACGCAGTATTTT CASSSTDRGFTDTQYF
TRBJ2-3 TRBD2 . TRBV3-1/TRBV3-2 TGTGCCAGCAGCCCCCTAGCGGGGGGGACAGATACGCAGTATTTT CASSPLAGGTDTQYF
TRBJ2-1 TRBD2 . TRBV3-1/TRBV3-2 TGTGCCAGCAGCCATGCGGGGGGGCTGGCGAGGGAGCAGTTCTTC CASSHAGGLAREQFF
TRBJ1-1 . . TRBV5-6 TGTGCCTCTTGGGGGCCCATGAACACTGAAGCTTTCTTT CASWGPMNTEAFF
TRBJ2-7 . once TRBV10-1 TGCGCCAGCAGTGAGTCGTTGACAGCCCCCTACGAGCAGTACTTC CASSESLTAPYEQYF
TRBJ1-6 TRBD1 . TRBV11-2 TGTGCCAGCAGCTTAGCACTCAGGGGGGTTCGGTCACCCCTCCACTTT CASSLALRGVRSPLHF
TRBJ2-7 . . TRBV5-4 TGTGCCAGCAGCCTAGGATCGGCAAGCGTTGCCTACGAGCAGTACTTC CASSLGSASVAYEQYF
TRBJ2-5 TRBD1 . TRBV5-1 TGCGCCAGCAGCAAAGGACAGGGCGCTGGGGGCGAGACCCAGTACTTC CASSKGQGAGGETQYF
TRBJ2-1 TRBD2 . TRBV6-4 TGTGCCAGCAGTGACCAAGGGACTAGCGGGGCCTATGAGCAGTTCTTC CASSDQGTSGAYEQFF
TRBJ1-1 TRBD1 few TRBV5-4 TGTGCCAGCAGCATTATTGGACAGGGGGGGAACACTGAAGCTTTCTTT CASSIIGQGGNTEAFF
TRBJ2-5 TRBD2 . TRBV7-9 TGTGCCAGCAGCTTGCCACACGGGGGGTACCAAGAGACCCAGTACTTC CASSLPHGGYQETQYF